This entry is about one T cell receptor (beta chain). Its antigen remains unidentified. V was pared by 4 bases and J by 1 base, with 4 bases between. The CDR3 spans 12 residues. Germline V lookup: CDR1 SNHLY, CDR2 FYNNEI. Reverse transcribing all isolated RNA meant expressed TCRB transcripts were sequenced. Only in-frame clones appear in the TCRdb table, and some are missing; sequencing was by immunoSEQ multiplex PCR. The table has about 230,000 clones, 16% seen once; the top ten hold about 0.08%. This sample is part of a study of beta chain features in type 1 diabetes. Study overall: All samples combined gave roughly 100 million sorted cells for examination. Study results and caveats: Patients showed naive, central memory and Treg TCRB repertoires that appeared more similar than those of healthy donors. When Type 1 diabetes patients were examined, their TCRB CDR3s proved moderately but significantly shorter in all four CD4+ subsets. Possibly, sequencing cDNA over-represented cells that had high TCR expression levels.

This chain connects TRBV2 to TRBJ2-5; D is uncertain. The sequencing input was naive CD4+ T cells from blood. The clonotype was recovered from a man younger than 40 with type 1 diabetes. The DNA of the CDR3 is TGTGCCAGCAGTGCCGTCCAAGAGACCCAGTACTTC. Protein product: CASSAVQETQYF.